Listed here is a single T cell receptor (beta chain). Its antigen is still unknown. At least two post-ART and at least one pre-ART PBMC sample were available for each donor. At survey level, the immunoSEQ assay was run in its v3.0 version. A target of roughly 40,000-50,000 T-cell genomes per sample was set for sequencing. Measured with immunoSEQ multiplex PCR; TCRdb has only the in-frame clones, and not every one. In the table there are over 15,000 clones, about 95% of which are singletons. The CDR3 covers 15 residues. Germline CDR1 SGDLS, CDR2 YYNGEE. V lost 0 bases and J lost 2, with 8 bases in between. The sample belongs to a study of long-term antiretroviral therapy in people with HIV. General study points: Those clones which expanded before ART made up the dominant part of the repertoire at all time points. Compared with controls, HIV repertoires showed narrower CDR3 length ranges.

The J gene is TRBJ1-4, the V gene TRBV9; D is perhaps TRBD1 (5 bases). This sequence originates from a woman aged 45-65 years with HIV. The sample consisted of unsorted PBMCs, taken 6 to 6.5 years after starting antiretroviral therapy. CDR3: CASSVGGGTNEKLFF. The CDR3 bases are TGTGCCAGCAGCGTAGGGGGGGGGACTAATGAAAAACTGTTTTTT.